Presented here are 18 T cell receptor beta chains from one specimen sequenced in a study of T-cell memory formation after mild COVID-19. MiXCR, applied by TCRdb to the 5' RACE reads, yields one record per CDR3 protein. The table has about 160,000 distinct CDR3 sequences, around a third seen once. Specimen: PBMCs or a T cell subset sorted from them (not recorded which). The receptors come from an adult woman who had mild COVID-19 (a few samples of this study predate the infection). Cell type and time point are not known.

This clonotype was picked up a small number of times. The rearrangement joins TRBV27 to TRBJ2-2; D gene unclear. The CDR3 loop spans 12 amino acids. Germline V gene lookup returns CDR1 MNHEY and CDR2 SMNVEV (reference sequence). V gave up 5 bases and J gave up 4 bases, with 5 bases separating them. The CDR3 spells CASSGITGELFF. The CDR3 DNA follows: TGTGCCAGCAGTGGAATCACCGGGGAGCTGTTTTTT.

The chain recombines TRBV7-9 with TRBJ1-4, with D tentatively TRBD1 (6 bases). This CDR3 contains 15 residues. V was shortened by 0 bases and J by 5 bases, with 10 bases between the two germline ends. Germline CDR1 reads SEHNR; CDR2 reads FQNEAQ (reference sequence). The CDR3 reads CASSLADSVNEKLFF. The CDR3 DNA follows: TGTGCCAGCAGCTTAGCGGACAGCGTAAATGAAAAACTGTTTTTT.

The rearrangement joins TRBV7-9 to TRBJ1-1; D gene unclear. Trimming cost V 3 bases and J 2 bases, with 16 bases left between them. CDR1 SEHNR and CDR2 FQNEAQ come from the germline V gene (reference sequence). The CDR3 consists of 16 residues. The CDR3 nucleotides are TGTGCCAGCAGCTTGAACGGACTGGGGTCAAACACTGAAGCTTTCTTT. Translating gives CASSLNGLGSNTEAFF.

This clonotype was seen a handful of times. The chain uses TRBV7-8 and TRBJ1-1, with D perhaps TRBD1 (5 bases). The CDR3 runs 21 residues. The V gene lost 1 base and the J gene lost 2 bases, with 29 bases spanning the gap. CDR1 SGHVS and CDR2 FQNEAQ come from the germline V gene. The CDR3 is CASSLGSWRGGQGGVNTEAFF. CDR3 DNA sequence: TGTGCCAGCAGCTTAGGGTCGTGGCGGGGAGGTCAGGGTGGGGTAAACACTGAAGCTTTCTTT.

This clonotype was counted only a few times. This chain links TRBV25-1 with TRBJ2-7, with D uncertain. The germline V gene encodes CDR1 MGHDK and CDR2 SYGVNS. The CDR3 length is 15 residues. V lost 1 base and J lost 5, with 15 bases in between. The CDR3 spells CASSESRVGSHEQYF. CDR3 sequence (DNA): TGTGCCAGCAGTGAATCTAGGGTGGGTTCCCACGAGCAGTACTTC.

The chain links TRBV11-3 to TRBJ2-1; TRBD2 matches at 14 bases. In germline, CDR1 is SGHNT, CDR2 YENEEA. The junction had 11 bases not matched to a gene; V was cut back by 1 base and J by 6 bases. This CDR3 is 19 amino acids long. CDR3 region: CASSLVGLAGDGVVNEQFF. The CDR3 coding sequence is TGTGCCAGCAGCTTAGTGGGACTAGCGGGAGATGGCGTGGTCAATGAGCAGTTCTTC.

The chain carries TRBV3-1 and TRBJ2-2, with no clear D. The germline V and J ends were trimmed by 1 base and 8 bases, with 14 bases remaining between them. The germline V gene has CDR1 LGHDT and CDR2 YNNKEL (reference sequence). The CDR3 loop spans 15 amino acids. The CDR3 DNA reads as TGTGCCAGCAGCCAAGTCGCGGCGCCTGGAGGGGAGCTGTTTTTT. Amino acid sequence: CASSQVAAPGGELFF.

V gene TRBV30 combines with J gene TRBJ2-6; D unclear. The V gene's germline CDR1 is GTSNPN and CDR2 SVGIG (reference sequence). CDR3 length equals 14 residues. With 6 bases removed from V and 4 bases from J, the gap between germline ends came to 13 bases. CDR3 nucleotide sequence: TGTGCCTGCCGCCCTGCCGTGGGGGCCAACGTCCTGACTTTC. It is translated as CACRPAVGANVLTF. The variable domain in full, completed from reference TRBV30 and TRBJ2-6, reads SQTIHQWPATLVQPVGSPLSLECTVEGTSNPNLYWYRQAAGRGLQLLFYSVGIGQISSEVPQNLSASRPQDRQFILSSKKLLLSDSGFYLCACRPAVGANVLTFGAGSRLTVL.

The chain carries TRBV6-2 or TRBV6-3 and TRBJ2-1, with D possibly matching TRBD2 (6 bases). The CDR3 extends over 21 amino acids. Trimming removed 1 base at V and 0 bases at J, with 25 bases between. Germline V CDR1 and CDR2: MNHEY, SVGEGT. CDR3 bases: TGTGCCAGCAGTTACTTACATCCCCTAGCGCCCGTTAGAAGCTCCTACAATGAGCAGTTCTTC. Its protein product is CASSYLHPLAPVRSSYNEQFF.

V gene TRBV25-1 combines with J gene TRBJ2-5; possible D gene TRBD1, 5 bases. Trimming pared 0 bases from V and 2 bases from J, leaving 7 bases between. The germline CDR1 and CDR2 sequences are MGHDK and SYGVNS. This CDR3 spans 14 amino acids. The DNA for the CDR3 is TGTGCCAGCAGTGAATATCGACAGCAAGAGACCCAGTACTTC. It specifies CASSEYRQQETQYF.

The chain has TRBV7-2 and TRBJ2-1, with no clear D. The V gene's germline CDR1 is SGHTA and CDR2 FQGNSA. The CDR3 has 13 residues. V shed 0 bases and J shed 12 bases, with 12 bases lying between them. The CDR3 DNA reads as TGTGCCAGCAGCTTAGCGGATTCCGTTGGGCAGTTCTTC. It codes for CASSLADSVGQFF.

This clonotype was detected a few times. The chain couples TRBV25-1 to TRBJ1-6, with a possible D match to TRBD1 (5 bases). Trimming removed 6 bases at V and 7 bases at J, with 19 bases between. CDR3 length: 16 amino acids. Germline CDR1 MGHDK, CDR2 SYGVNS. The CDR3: CASSNTNPGGNSPLHF. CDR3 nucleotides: TGTGCCAGCAGCAACACCAACCCGGGGGGGAATTCACCCCTCCACTTT.

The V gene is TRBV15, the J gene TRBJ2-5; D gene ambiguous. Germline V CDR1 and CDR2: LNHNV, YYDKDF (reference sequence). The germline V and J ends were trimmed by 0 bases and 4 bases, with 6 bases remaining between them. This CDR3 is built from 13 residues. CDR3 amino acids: CATSRDKPETQYF. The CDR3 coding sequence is TGTGCCACCAGCAGAGATAAGCCAGAGACCCAGTACTTC. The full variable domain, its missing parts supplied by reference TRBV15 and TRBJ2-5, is DAMVIQNPRYQVTQFGKPVTLSCSQTLNHNVMYWYQQKSSQAPKLLFHYYDKDFNNEADTPDNFQSRRPNTSFCFLDIRSPGLGDTAMYLCATSRDKPETQYFGPGTRLLVL.

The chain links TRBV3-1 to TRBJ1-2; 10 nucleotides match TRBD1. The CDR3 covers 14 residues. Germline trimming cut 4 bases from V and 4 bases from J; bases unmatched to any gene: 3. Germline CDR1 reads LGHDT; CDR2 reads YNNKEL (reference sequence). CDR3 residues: CASSPTGGGYGYTF. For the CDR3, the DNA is TGTGCCAGCAGCCCGACAGGGGGCGGCTATGGCTACACCTTC.

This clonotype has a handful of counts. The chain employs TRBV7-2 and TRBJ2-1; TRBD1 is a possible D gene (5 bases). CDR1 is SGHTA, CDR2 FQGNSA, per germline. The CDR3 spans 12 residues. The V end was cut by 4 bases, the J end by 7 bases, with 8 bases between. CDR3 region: CASSSQGNEQFF. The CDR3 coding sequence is TGTGCCAGCAGCTCCCAGGGAAATGAGCAGTTCTTC. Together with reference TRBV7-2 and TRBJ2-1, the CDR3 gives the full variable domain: GAGVSQSPSNKVTEKGKDVELRCDPISGHTALYWYRQSLGQGLEFLIYFQGNSAPDKSGLPSDRFSAERTGGSVSTLTIQRTQQEDSAVYLCASSSQGNEQFFGPGTRLTVL.

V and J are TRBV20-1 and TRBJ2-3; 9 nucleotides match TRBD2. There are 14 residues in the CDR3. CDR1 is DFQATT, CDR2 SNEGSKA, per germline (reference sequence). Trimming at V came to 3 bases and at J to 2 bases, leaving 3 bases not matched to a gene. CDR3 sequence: CSASKRGATDTQYF. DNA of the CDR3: TGCAGTGCTAGTAAGCGGGGGGCCACAGATACGCAGTATTTT.

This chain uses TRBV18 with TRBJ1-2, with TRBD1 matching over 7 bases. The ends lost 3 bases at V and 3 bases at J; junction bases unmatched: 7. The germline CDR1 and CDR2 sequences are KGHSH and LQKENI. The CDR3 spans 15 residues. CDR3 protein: CASSPKGAFDYGYTF. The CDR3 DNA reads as TGTGCCAGCTCACCGAAGGGGGCCTTTGACTATGGCTACACCTTC.

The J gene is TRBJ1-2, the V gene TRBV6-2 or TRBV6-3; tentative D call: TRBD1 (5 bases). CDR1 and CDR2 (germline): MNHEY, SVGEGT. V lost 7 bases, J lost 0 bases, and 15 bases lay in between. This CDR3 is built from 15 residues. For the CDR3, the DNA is TGTGCCAGCATCAACGCAGGGAGAGCTAACTATGGCTACACCTTC. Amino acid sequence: CASINAGRANYGYTF.